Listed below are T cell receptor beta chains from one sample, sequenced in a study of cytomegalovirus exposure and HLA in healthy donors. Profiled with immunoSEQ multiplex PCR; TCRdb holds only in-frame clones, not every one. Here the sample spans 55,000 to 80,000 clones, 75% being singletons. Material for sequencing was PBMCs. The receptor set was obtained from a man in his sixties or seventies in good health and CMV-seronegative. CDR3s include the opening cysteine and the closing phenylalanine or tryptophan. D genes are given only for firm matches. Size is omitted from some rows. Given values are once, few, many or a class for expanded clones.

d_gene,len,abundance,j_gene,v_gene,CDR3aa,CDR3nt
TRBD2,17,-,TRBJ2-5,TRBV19,CASSKGLAGGPGETQYF,TGTGCCAGTAGTAAGGGACTAGCGGGGGGGCCGGGGGAGACCCAGTACTTC
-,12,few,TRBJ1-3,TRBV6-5,CASREPGGASDF,TGTGCCAGCAGAGAACCCGGGGGAGCGTCGGATTTT
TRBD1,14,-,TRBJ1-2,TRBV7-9,CASSLDRVTYGYTF,TGTGCCAGCAGCCTCGACAGGGTTACCTATGGCTACACCTTC
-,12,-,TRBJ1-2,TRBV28,CASSLSQYGYTF,TGTGCCAGCAGCTTGTCCCAGTATGGCTACACCTTC
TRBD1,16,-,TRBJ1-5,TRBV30,CAWSTFIGTGNQPQHF,TGTGCCTGGAGTACCTTTATTGGGACAGGGAATCAGCCCCAGCATTTT
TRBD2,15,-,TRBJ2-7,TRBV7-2,CASSLQAGGPYEQYF,TGTGCCAGCAGCTTGCAAGCGGGAGGGCCCTACGAGCAGTACTTC
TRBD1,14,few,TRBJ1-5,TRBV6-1,CASTRGDFNQPQHF,TGTGCCAGCACCAGGGGGGACTTCAATCAGCCCCAGCATTTT
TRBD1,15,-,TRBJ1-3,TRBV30,CAWSGTGISGNTIYF,TGTGCCTGGAGTGGGACAGGCATCTCTGGAAACACCATATATTTT
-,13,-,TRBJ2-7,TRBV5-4,CASSPRSSYEQYF,TGTGCCAGCAGCCCCCGCAGCTCCTACGAGCAGTACTTC
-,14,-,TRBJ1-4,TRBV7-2,CASSRQALNEKLFF,TGTGCCAGCAGCCGACAGGCCCTTAATGAAAAACTGTTTTTT
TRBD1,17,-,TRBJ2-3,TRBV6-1,CASSEYLGTATTDTQYF,TGTGCCAGCAGTGAATATTTGGGGACAGCCACAACAGATACGCAGTATTTT
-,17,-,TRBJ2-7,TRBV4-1,CASSQLHRQASGYEQYF,TGCGCCAGCAGCCAACTACACCGACAGGCGTCGGGATACGAGCAGTACTTC
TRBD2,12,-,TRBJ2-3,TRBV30,CALAGTTDTQYF,TGTGCCTTAGCGGGGACCACAGATACGCAGTATTTT
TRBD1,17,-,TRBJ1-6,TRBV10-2,CASSERGPGTANSPLHF,TGCGCCAGCAGTGAGAGGGGGCCCGGGACAGCTAATTCACCCCTCCACTTT
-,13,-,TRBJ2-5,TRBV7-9,CASSRGAEETQYF,TGTGCCAGCAGCCGAGGCGCAGAAGAGACCCAGTACTTC
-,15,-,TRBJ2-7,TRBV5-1,CASSPDGGAGREQYF,TGCGCCAGCAGCCCCGACGGCGGGGCAGGCAGGGAGCAGTACTTC
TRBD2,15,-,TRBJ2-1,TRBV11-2,CASARLAGSYNEQFF,TGTGCCAGCGCCCGACTAGCGGGATCCTACAATGAGCAGTTCTTC
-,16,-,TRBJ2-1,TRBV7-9,CASSLGGLTSHNEQFF,TGTGCCAGCAGCTTAGGCGGTCTTACTAGCCACAATGAGCAGTTCTTC
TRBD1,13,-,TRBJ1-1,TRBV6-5,CASRVTGISEAFF,TGTGCCAGCAGAGTGACAGGGATATCTGAAGCTTTCTTT
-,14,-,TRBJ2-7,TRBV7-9,CASSLTGTTSEQYF,TGTGCCAGCAGCTTGACCGGGACAACGTCCGAGCAGTACTTC
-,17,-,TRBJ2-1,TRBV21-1,CASSKPRRERSYNEQFF,TGTGCCAGCAGCAAACCCCGGCGGGAGCGATCCTACAATGAGCAGTTCTTC
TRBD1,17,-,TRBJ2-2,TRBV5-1,CASLTAPGPRGTGELFF,TGCGCCAGCCTGACTGCCCCGGGACCCAGGGGGACCGGGGAGCTGTTTTTT
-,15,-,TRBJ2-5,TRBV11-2,CASSSWTAVGETQYF,TGTGCCAGCAGCTCCTGGACTGCTGTAGGGGAGACCCAGTACTTC
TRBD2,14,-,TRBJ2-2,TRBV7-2,CASSPLAGEGELFF,TGTGCCAGCAGCCCCCTAGCGGGAGAAGGGGAGCTGTTTTTT
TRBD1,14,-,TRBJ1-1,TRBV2,CASRGQGGSTEAFF,TGTGCCAGCAGAGGACAGGGAGGGAGCACTGAAGCTTTCTTT
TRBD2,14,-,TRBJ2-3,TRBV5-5,CASSSREGTDTQYF,TGTGCCAGCAGCTCCCGGGAGGGCACAGATACGCAGTATTTT
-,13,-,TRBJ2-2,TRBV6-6,CASSYSGVGELFF,TGTGCCAGCAGTTACTCCGGAGTTGGGGAGCTGTTTTTT
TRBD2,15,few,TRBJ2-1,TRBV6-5,CASSLLAVSYNEQFF,TGTGCCAGCAGTCTACTAGCGGTTTCCTACAATGAGCAGTTCTTC
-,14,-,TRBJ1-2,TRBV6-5,CASSSARDYYGYTF,TGTGCCAGCAGTTCCGCCAGGGACTACTATGGCTACACCTTC
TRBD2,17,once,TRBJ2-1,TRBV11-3,CASSRGLAGGRHNEQFF,TGTGCCAGCAGCAGGGGACTAGCGGGAGGGAGACACAATGAGCAGTTCTTC
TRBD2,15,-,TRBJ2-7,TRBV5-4,CASSLASAGNYEQYF,TGTGCCAGCAGCTTGGCCTCAGCGGGGAACTACGAGCAGTACTTC
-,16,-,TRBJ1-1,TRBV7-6,CASSLDLAEMNTEAFF,TGTGCCAGCAGCTTAGATCTGGCGGAGATGAACACTGAAGCTTTCTTT
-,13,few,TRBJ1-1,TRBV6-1,CASRSPGNTEAFF,TGTGCCAGCAGGAGCCCGGGGAACACTGAAGCTTTCTTT
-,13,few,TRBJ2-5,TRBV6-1,CASSEVVEETQYF,TGTGCCAGCAGTGAAGTGGTTGAGGAGACCCAGTACTTC